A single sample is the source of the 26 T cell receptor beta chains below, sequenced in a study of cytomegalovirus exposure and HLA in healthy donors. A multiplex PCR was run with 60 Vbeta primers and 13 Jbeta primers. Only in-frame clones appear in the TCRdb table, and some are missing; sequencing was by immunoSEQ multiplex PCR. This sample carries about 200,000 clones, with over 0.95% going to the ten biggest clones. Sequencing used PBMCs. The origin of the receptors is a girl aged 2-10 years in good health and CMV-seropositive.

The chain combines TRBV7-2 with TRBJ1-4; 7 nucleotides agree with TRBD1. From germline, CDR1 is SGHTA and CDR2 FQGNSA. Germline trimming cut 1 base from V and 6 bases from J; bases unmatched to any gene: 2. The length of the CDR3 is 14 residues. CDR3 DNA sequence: TGTGCCAGCAGCTTAGAACAGGGGTATGAAAAACTGTTTTTT. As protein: CASSLEQGYEKLFF.

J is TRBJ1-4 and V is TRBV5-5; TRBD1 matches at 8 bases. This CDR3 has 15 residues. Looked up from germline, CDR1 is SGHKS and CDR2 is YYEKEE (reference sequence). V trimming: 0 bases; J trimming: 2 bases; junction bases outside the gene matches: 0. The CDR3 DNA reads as TGTGCCAGCAGCTTGGGGGACAGGACTAATGAAAAACTGTTTTTT. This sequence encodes CASSLGDRTNEKLFF.

The CDR3, as DNA: TGTGCCATCAGTGAGCAGACGAGGACTGAAGCTTTCTTT. Protein: CAISEQTRTEAFF. The genes are TRBV10-3 and TRBJ1-1; no definite D call. This CDR3 is 13 amino acids long. The ends were cut back, 2 bases at V and 5 bases at J, with 9 bases in the middle. Germline V lookup: CDR1 ENHRY, CDR2 SYGVKD.

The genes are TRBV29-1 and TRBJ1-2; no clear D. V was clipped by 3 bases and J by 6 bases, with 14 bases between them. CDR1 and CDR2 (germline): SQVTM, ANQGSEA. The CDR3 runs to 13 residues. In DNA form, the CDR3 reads TGCAGCGTTGAGGAGTTGAGATCTCATGGCTACACCTTC. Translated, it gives CSVEELRSHGYTF.

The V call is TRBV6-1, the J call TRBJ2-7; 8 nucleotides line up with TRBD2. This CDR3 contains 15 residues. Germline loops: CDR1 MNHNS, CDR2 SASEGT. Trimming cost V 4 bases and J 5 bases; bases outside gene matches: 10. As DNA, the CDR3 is TGTGCCAGCAGTGTCCTAGCGGGCGAGATCAACGAGCAGTACTTC. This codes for CASSVLAGEINEQYF.

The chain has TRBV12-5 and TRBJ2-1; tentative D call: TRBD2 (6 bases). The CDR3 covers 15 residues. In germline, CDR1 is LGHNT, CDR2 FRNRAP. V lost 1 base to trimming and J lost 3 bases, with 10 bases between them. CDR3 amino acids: CASGLGISGYNEQFF. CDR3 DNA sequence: TGTGCTAGTGGTTTGGGTATTAGCGGCTACAATGAGCAGTTCTTC. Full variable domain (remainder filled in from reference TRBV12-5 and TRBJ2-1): DARVTQTPRHKVTEMGQEVTMRCQPILGHNTVFWYRQTMMQGLELLAYFRNRAPLDDSGMPKDRFSAEMPDATLATLKIQPSEPRDSAVYFCASGLGISGYNEQFFGPGTRLTVL.

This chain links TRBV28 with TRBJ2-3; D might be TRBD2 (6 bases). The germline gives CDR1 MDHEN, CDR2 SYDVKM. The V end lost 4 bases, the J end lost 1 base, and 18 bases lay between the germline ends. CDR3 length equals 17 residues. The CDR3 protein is CASSSLAGRRGTDTQYF. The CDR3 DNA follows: TGTGCCAGCAGTTCCCTGGCGGGGCGCAGGGGCACAGATACGCAGTATTTT.

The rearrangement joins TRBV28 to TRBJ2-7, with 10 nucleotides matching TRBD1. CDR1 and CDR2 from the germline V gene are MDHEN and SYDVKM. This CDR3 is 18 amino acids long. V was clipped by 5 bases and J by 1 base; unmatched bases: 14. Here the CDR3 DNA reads TGTGCCAGCAGTAACACCGGGACAGGGGCCTATAGATCCTACGAGCAGTACTTC. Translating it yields CASSNTGTGAYRSYEQYF.

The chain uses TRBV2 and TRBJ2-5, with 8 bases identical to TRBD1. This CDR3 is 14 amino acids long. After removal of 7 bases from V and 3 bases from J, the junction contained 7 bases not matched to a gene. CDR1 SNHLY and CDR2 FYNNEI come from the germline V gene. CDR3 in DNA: TGTGCCAGCATTCCGGGACAGGTAAAAGAGACCCAGTACTTC. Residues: CASIPGQVKETQYF.

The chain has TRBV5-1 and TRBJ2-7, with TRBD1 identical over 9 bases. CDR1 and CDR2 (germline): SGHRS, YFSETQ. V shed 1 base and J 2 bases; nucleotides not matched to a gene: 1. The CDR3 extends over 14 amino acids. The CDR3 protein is CASSLTGGPYEQYF. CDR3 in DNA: TGCGCCAGCAGCTTGACAGGGGGCCCCTACGAGCAGTACTTC.

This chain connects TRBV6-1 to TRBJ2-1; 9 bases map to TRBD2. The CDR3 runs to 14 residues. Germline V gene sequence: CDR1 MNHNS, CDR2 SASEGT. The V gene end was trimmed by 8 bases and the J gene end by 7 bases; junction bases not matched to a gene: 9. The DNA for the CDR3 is TGTGCCAGCGATCCGGGACTAGCTGCAAATGAGCAGTTCTTC. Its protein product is CASDPGLAANEQFF.

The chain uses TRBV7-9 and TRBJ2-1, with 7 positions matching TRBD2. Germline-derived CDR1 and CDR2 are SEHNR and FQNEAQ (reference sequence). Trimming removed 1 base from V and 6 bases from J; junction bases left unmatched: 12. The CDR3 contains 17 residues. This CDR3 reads CASSLDVGLAGSNEQFF. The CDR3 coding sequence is TGTGCCAGCAGCTTAGACGTTGGATTAGCGGGCTCCAATGAGCAGTTCTTC.

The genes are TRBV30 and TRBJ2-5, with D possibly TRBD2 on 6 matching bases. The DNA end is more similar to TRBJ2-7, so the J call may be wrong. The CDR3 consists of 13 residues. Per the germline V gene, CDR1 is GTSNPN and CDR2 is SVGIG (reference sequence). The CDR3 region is CAWLRGGTYEQYF. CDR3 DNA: TGTGCCTGGTTAAGAGGCGGGACCTACGAGCAGTACTTC.

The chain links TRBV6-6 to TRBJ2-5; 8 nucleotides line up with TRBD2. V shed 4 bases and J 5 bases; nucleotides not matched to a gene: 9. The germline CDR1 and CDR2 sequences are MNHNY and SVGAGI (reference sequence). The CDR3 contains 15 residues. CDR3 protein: CASSSSAGASETQYF. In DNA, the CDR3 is TGTGCCAGCAGTTCTTCAGCGGGAGCTTCTGAGACCCAGTACTTC.

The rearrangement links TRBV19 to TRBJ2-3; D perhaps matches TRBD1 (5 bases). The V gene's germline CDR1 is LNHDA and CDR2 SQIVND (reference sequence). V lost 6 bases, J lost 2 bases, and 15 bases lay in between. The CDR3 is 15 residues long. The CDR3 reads CASRSPGFLTDTQYF. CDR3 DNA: TGTGCCAGTAGATCGCCAGGGTTTCTCACAGATACGCAGTATTTT.

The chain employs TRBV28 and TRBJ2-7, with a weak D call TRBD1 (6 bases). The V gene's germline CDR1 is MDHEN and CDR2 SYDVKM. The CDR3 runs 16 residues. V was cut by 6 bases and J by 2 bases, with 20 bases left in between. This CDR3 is CASSLLTGLGTYEQYF. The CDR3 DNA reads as TGTGCCAGCAGCCTTCTAACAGGGTTAGGAACCTACGAGCAGTACTTC.

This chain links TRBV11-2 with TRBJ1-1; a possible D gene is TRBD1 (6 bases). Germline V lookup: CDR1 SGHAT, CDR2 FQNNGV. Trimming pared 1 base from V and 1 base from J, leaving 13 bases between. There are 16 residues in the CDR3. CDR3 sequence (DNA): TGTGCCAGCAGCTTAGCGAGGGGGAGTTGGAACACTGAAGCTTTCTTT. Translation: CASSLARGSWNTEAFF.

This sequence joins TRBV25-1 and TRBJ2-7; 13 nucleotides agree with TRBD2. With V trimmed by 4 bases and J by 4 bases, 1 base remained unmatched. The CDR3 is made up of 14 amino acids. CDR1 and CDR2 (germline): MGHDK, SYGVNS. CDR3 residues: CASSATSGRYEQYF. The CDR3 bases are TGTGCCAGCAGTGCGACTAGCGGGAGGTACGAGCAGTACTTC.

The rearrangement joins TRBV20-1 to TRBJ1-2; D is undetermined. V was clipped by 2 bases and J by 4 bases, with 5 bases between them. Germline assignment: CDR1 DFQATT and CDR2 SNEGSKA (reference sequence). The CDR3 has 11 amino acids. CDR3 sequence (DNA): TGCAGTGCTAGAAATAGCTATGGCTACACCTTC. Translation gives CSARNSYGYTF.

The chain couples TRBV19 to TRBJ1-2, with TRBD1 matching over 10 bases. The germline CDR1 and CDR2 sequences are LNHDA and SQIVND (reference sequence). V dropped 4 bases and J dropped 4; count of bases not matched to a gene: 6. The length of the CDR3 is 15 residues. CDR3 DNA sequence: TGTGCCAGTAGTAGAGACAGGGGGCCGGTCTATGGCTACACCTTC. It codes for CASSRDRGPVYGYTF.

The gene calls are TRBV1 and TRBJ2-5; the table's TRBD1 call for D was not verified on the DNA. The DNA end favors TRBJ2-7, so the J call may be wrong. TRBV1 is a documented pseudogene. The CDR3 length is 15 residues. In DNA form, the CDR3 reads TGCACCAGCAGCCAAGATCCGAAGGGGCTCTACGAGCAGTACTTC. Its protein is CTSSQDPKGLYEQYF.

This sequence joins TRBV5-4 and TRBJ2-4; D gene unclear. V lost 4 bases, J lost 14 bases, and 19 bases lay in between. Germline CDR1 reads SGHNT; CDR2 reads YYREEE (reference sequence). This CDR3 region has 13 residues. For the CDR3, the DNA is TGTGCCAGCAGCATTGACGCGACCAGGTGGGAGTACTTC. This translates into CASSIDATRWEYF.

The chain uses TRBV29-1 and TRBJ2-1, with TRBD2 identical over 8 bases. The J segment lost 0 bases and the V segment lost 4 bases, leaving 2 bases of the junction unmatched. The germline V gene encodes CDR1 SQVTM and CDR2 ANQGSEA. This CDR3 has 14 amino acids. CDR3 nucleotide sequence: TGCAGCGTTGTGAGCGGGAGCTCCTACAATGAGCAGTTCTTC. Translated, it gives CSVVSGSSYNEQFF.

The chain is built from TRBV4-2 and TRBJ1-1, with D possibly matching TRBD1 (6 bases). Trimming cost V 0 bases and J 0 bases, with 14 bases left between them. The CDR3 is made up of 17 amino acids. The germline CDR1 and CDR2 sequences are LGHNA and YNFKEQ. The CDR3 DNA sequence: TGTGCCAGCAGCCAAGATTTCAGGGGAATCATGAACACTGAAGCTTTCTTT. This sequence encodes CASSQDFRGIMNTEAFF.

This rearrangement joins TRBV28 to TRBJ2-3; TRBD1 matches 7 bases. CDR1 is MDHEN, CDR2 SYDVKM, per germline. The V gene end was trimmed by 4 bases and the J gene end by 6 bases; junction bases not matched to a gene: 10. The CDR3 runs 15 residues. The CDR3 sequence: CASSSIGGQEDTQYF. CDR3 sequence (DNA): TGTGCCAGCAGTTCGATAGGGGGCCAAGAGGATACGCAGTATTTT.

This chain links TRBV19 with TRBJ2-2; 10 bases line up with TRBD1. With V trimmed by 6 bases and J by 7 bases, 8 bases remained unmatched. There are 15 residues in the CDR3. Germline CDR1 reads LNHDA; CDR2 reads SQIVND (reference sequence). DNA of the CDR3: TGTGCCAGTAGCTCTAAGGGACAGGGGCACGGGGAGCTGTTTTTT. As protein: CASSSKGQGHGELFF.